These 14 T cell receptor beta chains were sequenced from one sample in a study of beta chain features in type 1 diabetes. Investigators reverse transcribed all isolated RNA, so they sequenced expressed TCRB transcripts. Only in-frame clones appear in the TCRdb table, and some are missing; sequencing was by immunoSEQ multiplex PCR. The data show hundreds of thousands of clones, about a sixth seen once. The sample taken for sequencing was naive CD4+ T cells from blood. The receptors were sampled from a man between 18 and 35 years old in good health.

A few counts support this clone. V gene TRBV14 combines with J gene TRBJ2-7; D ambiguous. CDR1 and CDR2 (germline): SGHDN, FVKESK. The CDR3 consists of 15 residues. The V and J ends lost 0 bases and 3 bases respectively, with 12 bases between them. Here the CDR3 reads CASSQDRNSFYEQYF. The CDR3 nucleotides read TGTGCCAGCAGCCAAGATCGGAATAGTTTCTACGAGCAGTACTTC. Filled out from reference TRBV14 and TRBJ2-7, the complete variable domain reads EAGVTQFPSHSVIEKGQTVTLRCDPISGHDNLYWYRRVMGKEIKFLLHFVKESKQDESGMPNNRFLAERTGGTYSTLKVQPAELEDSGVYFCASSQDRNSFYEQYFGPGTRLTVT.

The rearrangement links TRBV18 to TRBJ2-7, with 10 bases matching TRBD1. V dropped 2 bases and J dropped 7; count of bases not matched to a gene: 8. Germline values: CDR1 KGHSH, CDR2 LQKENI. This CDR3 comprises 15 residues. CDR3 loop: CASSPLTGGAGEQYF. The CDR3 nucleotides are TGTGCCAGCTCACCATTGACAGGGGGCGCGGGGGAGCAGTACTTC. Filled out from reference TRBV18 and TRBJ2-7, the complete variable domain reads NAGVMQNPRHLVRRRGQEARLRCSPMKGHSHVYWYRQLPEEGLKFMVYLQKENIIDESGMPKERFSAEFPKEGPSILRIQQVVRGDSAAYFCASSPLTGGAGEQYFGPGTRLTVT.

The chain recombines TRBV28 with TRBJ1-6; tentatively, D is TRBD1 (5 bases). The CDR3 length is 12 residues. The germline gives CDR1 MDHEN, CDR2 SYDVKM. Trimming took 4 bases from V and 8 from J, leaving 6 bases between them. The CDR3 is CASSSGYSPLHF. CDR3 DNA: TGTGCCAGCAGTTCAGGGTATTCACCCCTCCACTTT.

This clone was seen many times. The chain joins TRBV14 to TRBJ2-1, with D tentatively TRBD1 or TRBD2 (5 bases each). Germline V lookup: CDR1 SGHDN, CDR2 FVKESK. V lost 4 bases to trimming and J lost 9 bases, with 10 bases between them. This CDR3 comprises 12 residues. CDR3 sequence: CASSPGAGEQFF. The DNA of the CDR3 is TGTGCCAGCAGCCCCGGGGCGGGTGAGCAGTTCTTC.

V gene TRBV5-4 combines with J gene TRBJ1-1, with no clear D. The V gene lost 1 base and the J gene lost 6 bases, with 13 bases spanning the gap. Germline V CDR1 and CDR2: SGHNT, YYREEE (reference sequence). The CDR3 runs 14 residues. The CDR3 region is CASSLSGSFAEAFF. The DNA for the CDR3 is TGTGCCAGCAGCTTGTCCGGCTCCTTTGCTGAAGCTTTCTTT.

The J gene is TRBJ2-7, the V gene TRBV4-1; 7 bases agree with TRBD1. The length of the CDR3 is 16 residues. J lost 3 bases, V lost 1 base, and 9 bases had no gene match. Looked up from germline, CDR1 is MGHRA and CDR2 is YSYEKL. CDR3 bases: TGCGCCAGCAGCCAAGTCGAGGCAGGGGGAATCTACGAGCAGTACTTC. Translation: CASSQVEAGGIYEQYF.

CDR3 region: CASSKRRGVRIQYF. The DNA for the CDR3 is TGTGCCAGCAGCAAAAGGCGGGGGGTACGCATTCAGTACTTC. The chain links TRBV21-1 to TRBJ2-4; the table's D call TRBD2 went unverified against the DNA. TRBV21-1 is a recognized pseudogene. The CDR3 spans 14 residues.

On this clone: This sequence may be a read error, since a much larger clone differs from it by one base. The chain has TRBV11-2 and TRBJ2-5; D gene unclear. V was cut by 6 bases and J by 1 base, with 3 bases left in between. This CDR3 is 11 amino acids long. CDR1 SGHAT and CDR2 FQNNGV come from the germline V gene. CDR3 DNA: TGTGCCAGCAGGGCCCAAGAGACCCAGTACTTC. Amino acids: CASRAQETQYF.

The CDR3 region has the DNA TGTGCCAGCAGCTTAGTAGCGGGGGGACACTACAATGAGCAGTTCTTC. It translates to CASSLVAGGHYNEQFF. The rearrangement links TRBV7-2 to TRBJ2-1; TRBD2 matches at 10 bases. This CDR3 spans 16 amino acids. CDR1 SGHTA and CDR2 FQGNSA come from the germline V gene. The ends lost 1 base at V and 3 bases at J; junction bases unmatched: 3.

The gene calls are TRBV7-2 and TRBJ2-7, with D possibly being TRBD2 (7 bases). The germline V gene has CDR1 SGHTA and CDR2 FQGNSA. The V gene lost 6 bases and the J gene lost 3 bases, with 21 bases spanning the gap. The CDR3 has 16 residues. As DNA, the CDR3 is TGTGCCAGCAGTTTAAGGCGGGGGCGACGGGTCTACGAGCAGTACTTC. The encoded protein is CASSLRRGRRVYEQYF.

This clone showed up just a few times. The CDR3 bases are TGTGCCAGCAGCTTATTTGTCAATGAGCAGTTCTTC. Translated, it gives CASSLFVNEQFF. This chain joins TRBV7-2 and TRBJ2-1; D unclear. CDR3 length equals 12 residues. The V end was cut by 2 bases, the J end by 6 bases, with 5 bases between. The V gene's germline CDR1 is SGHTA and CDR2 FQGNSA.

V and J are TRBV2 and TRBJ1-2, with 10 positions matching TRBD1. The CDR3 loop spans 13 amino acids. CDR1 and CDR2 from the germline V gene are SNHLY and FYNNEI. V lost 11 bases and J lost 8; bases outside the gene matches: 11. The CDR3 protein is CAGQPGQGIGYTF. CDR3 bases: TGTGCCGGACAACCGGGACAGGGGATCGGCTACACCTTC.

This clone was counted only a few times. This chain joins TRBV9 and TRBJ2-5; D unresolved. The V gene's germline CDR1 is SGDLS and CDR2 YYNGEE. The CDR3 length is 14 residues. The ends were cut back, 0 bases at V and 1 base at J, with 7 bases in the middle. This CDR3 reads CASSVDVSQETQYF. CDR3 nucleotides: TGTGCCAGCAGCGTAGATGTCAGCCAAGAGACCCAGTACTTC.

The chain uses TRBV7-3 and TRBJ1-4; no clear D gene. Germline values: CDR1 SGHTA, CDR2 FQGTGA. V lost 3 bases to trimming and J lost 5 bases, with 7 bases between them. The CDR3 totals 13 residues. The CDR3 bases are TGTGCCAGCAGCTTGTCGGGGAATGAAAAACTGTTTTTT. It yields the protein CASSLSGNEKLFF.